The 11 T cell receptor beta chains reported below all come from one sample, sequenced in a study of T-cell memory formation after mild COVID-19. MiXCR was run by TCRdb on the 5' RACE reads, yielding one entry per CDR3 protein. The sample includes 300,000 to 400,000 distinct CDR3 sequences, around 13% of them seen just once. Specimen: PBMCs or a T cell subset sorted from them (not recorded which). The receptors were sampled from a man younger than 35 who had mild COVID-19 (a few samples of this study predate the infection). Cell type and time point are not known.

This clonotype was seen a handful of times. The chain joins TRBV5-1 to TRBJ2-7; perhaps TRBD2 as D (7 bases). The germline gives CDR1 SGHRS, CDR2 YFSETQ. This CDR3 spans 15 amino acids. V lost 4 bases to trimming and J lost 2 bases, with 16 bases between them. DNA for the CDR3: TGCGCCAGCAGCGCCAAGAGGGGGGGAGCCTACGAGCAGTACTTC. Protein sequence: CASSAKRGGAYEQYF.

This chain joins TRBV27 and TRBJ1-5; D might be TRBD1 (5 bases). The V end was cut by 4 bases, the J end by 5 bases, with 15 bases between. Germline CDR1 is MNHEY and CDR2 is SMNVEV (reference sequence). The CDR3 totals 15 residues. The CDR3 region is CASSSTVGQDQPQHF. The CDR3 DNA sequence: TGTGCCAGCAGTTCGACCGTGGGGCAAGATCAGCCCCAGCATTTT.

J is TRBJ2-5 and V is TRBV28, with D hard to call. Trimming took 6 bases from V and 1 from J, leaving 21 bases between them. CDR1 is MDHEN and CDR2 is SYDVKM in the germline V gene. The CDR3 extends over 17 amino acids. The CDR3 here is CASSPSRTGVSQETQYF. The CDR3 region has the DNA TGTGCCAGCAGCCCCTCGAGGACGGGTGTGAGCCAAGAGACCCAGTACTTC.

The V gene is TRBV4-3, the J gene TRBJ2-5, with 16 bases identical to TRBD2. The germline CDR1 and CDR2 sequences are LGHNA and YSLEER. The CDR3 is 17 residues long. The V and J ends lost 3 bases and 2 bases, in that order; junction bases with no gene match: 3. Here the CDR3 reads CASSQGLAGGRQETQYF. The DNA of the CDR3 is TGCGCCAGCAGCCAGGGACTAGCGGGGGGGCGGCAAGAGACCCAGTACTTC.

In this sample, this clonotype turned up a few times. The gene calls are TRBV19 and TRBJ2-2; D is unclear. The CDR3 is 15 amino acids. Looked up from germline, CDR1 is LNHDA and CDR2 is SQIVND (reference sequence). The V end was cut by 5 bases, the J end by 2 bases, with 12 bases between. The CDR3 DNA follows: TGTGCCAGTAGTCCTGAGAGGCTTAACACCGGGGAGCTGTTTTTT. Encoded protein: CASSPERLNTGELFF. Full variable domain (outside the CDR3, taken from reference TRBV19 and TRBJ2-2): DGGITQSPKYLFRKEGQNVTLSCEQNLNHDAMYWYRQDPGQGLRLIYYSQIVNDFQKGDIAEGYSVSREKKESFPLTVTSAQKNPTAFYLCASSPERLNTGELFFGEGSRLTVL.

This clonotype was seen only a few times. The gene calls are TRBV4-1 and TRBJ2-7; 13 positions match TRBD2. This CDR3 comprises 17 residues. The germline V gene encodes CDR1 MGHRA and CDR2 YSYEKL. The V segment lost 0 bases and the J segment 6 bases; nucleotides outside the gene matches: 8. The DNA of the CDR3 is TGCGCCAGCAGCCAAGAAGGGGCGGGACTAGCGGGGTTCGAGCAGTACTTC. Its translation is CASSQEGAGLAGFEQYF.

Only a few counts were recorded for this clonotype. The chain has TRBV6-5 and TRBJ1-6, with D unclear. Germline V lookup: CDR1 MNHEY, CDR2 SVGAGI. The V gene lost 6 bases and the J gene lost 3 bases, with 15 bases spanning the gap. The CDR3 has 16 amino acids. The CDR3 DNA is TGTGCCAGCAGCCGAGACCTAAATTTCTATAATTCACCCCTCCACTTT. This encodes CASSRDLNFYNSPLHF.

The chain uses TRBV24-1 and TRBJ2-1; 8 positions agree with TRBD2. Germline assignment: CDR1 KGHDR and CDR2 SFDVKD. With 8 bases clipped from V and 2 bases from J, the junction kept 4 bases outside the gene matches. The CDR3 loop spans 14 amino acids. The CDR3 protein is CATNGGEPYNEQFF. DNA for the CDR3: TGTGCCACCAACGGGGGGGAACCCTACAATGAGCAGTTCTTC.

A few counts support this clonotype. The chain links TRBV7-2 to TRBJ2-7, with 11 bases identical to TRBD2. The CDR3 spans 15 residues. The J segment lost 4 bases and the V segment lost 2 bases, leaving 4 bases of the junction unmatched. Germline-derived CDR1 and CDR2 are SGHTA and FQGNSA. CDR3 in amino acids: CASSLTVAGGYEQYF. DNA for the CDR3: TGTGCCAGCAGCTTAACTGTAGCGGGGGGGTACGAGCAGTACTTC.

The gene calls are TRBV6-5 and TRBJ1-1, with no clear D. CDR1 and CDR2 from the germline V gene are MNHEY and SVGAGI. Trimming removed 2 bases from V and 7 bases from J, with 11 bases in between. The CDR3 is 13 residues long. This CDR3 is CASSYRRLSEAFF. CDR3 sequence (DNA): TGTGCCAGCAGTTACCGTCGGTTGAGTGAAGCTTTCTTT.

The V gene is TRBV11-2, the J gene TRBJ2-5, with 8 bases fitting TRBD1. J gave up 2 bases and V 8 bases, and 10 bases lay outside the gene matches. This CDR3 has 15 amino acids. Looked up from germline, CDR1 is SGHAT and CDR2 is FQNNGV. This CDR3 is CASRSPGTGQETQYF. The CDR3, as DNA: TGTGCCAGCCGCTCACCCGGGACAGGTCAAGAGACCCAGTACTTC. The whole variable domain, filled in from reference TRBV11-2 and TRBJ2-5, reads EAGVAQSPRYKIIEKRQSVAFWCNPISGHATLYWYQQILGQGPKLLIQFQNNGVVDDSQLPKDRFSAERLKGVDSTLKIQPAKLEDSAVYLCASRSPGTGQETQYFGPGTRLLVL.